A selection of T cell receptor beta chains follows, all from one sample in a study of shared clonotypes between healthy human individuals. Sequenced by immunoSEQ multiplex PCR; TCRdb stores in-frame clones only, minus some. The table records more than 1 million clones, approximately 80% of them present only once. Specimen: memory CD4+ T cells from PBMCs. All receptors derive from a man aged 18 to 29 in good health. Some clones in this sample may be carry-over from other donors' samples. The CDR3 runs from the conserved cysteine through the conserved F or W.

J gene: TRBJ2-1; V gene: TRBV9; CDR3 protein: CASSVGGLSYNEQFF
J gene: TRBJ2-5; V gene: TRBV19; CDR3 protein: CASSSPGQLGETQYF
J gene: TRBJ2-7; V gene: TRBV2; CDR3 protein: CASSSTVHSYEQYF
J gene: TRBJ1-2; V gene: TRBV6-1; CDR3 protein: CASSGQGLNYGYTF
J gene: TRBJ2-7; V gene: TRBV5-1; CDR3 protein: CASSLVPPYEQYF
J gene: TRBJ2-7; V gene: TRBV28; CDR3 protein: CASSSGTGREQYF
J gene: TRBJ1-4; V gene: TRBV7-6; CDR3 protein: CASSLVSRGGQDEKLFF
J gene: TRBJ2-2; V gene: TRBV18; CDR3 protein: CASSLQGSTGELFF
J gene: -; V gene: TRBV6-1; CDR3 protein: CASRPYRAGSDEQYF
J gene: TRBJ2-1; V gene: TRBV6-6; CDR3 protein: CASSPGLAGVEQFF
J gene: TRBJ2-3; V gene: TRBV6-5; CDR3 protein: CASSANLDTQYF
J gene: TRBJ2-5; V gene: TRBV5-1; CDR3 protein: CASSRGTRNQETQYF
J gene: TRBJ2-1; V gene: TRBV6-5; CDR3 protein: CASSYSVGTGYNEQFF
J gene: TRBJ2-6; V gene: TRBV2; CDR3 protein: CASSDDRAGANVLTF
J gene: TRBJ1-1; V gene: TRBV7-2; CDR3 protein: CASSLISYYASFF
J gene: TRBJ2-5; V gene: TRBV29-1; CDR3 protein: CSVSENVGETQYF
J gene: TRBJ2-5; V gene: TRBV5-1; CDR3 protein: CASRRTGAQETQYF
J gene: TRBJ2-5; V gene: TRBV7-9; CDR3 protein: CASSPAGAWETQYF
J gene: TRBJ2-7; V gene: TRBV5-1; CDR3 protein: CASSQLGTGARYEQYF
J gene: TRBJ1-1; V gene: TRBV5-4; CDR3 protein: CASTPNPGSTEAFF
J gene: TRBJ1-2; V gene: TRBV28; CDR3 protein: CASSGTGVERGYTF
J gene: TRBJ2-3; V gene: TRBV18; CDR3 protein: CASSPLAADTQYF
J gene: TRBJ2-6; V gene: TRBV4-3; CDR3 protein: CASSRGGQASSGANVLTF
J gene: TRBJ1-2; V gene: TRBV15; CDR3 protein: CATSRLGGGIYGYTF
J gene: TRBJ1-2; V gene: TRBV16; CDR3 protein: CASSPQPGTGGYGYTF
J gene: TRBJ1-1; V gene: TRBV28; CDR3 protein: CASSLVSMNTEAFF
J gene: TRBJ2-7; V gene: TRBV7-3; CDR3 protein: CASSLNGGPTYEQYF
J gene: TRBJ2-5; V gene: TRBV7-3; CDR3 protein: CASSTSGSQETQYF
J gene: TRBJ1-2; V gene: TRBV11-2; CDR3 protein: CASSLGPRDLGYTF
J gene: TRBJ2-2; V gene: TRBV5-1; CDR3 protein: CASSRTDRAGVLTGELFF
J gene: TRBJ2-1; V gene: TRBV7-3; CDR3 protein: CASSFMQGSNEQFF
J gene: TRBJ2-7; V gene: TRBV5-1; CDR3 protein: CASSLGLADTYEQYF
J gene: TRBJ2-1; V gene: TRBV11-1; CDR3 protein: CASSSVWGGNEQFF
J gene: TRBJ2-5; V gene: TRBV28; CDR3 protein: CASSLVGYETQYF
J gene: TRBJ2-3; V gene: TRBV28; CDR3 protein: CASSLLMSTDTQYF
J gene: TRBJ2-7; V gene: TRBV10-1; CDR3 protein: CASSEVIGGTEQYF
J gene: TRBJ1-5; V gene: TRBV7-9; CDR3 protein: CASSGTGNQPQHF
J gene: TRBJ2-3; V gene: TRBV5-4; CDR3 protein: CASSLDLAADTQYF
J gene: TRBJ2-7; V gene: TRBV7-2; CDR3 protein: CASSPTSGRTNYEQYF
J gene: TRBJ2-3; V gene: TRBV5-1; CDR3 protein: CASSRGLAGEFTDTQYF
J gene: TRBJ2-2; V gene: TRBV5-4; CDR3 protein: CASRTGGNTGELFF
J gene: TRBJ2-7; V gene: TRBV28; CDR3 protein: CASSLGGQGRYEQYF
J gene: TRBJ1-1; V gene: TRBV18; CDR3 protein: CASSPGGTTFNTEAFF
J gene: TRBJ1-1; V gene: TRBV7-8; CDR3 protein: CASSLATQNTEAFF
J gene: TRBJ1-5; V gene: TRBV2; CDR3 protein: CASSDSRRDQPQHF
J gene: TRBJ2-1; V gene: TRBV5-1; CDR3 protein: CASSLGGRADNEQFF
J gene: TRBJ2-1; V gene: TRBV14; CDR3 protein: CASSHGTGGSYNEQFF
J gene: TRBJ2-7; V gene: TRBV21-1; CDR3 protein: CASSKNEEGAPYEQYF
J gene: TRBJ1-3; V gene: TRBV4-1; CDR3 protein: CASSQVGGGLDTIYF
J gene: TRBJ2-2; V gene: TRBV5-6; CDR3 protein: CASSAFTLGQRGGELFF
J gene: TRBJ1-5; V gene: TRBV7-2; CDR3 protein: CASSLKGDQPQHF
J gene: TRBJ1-2; V gene: TRBV28; CDR3 protein: CASSLTPGRGYTF
J gene: TRBJ2-7; V gene: TRBV11-3; CDR3 protein: CASSQEPGLGSEQYF
J gene: TRBJ2-2; V gene: TRBV14; CDR3 protein: CASSPLAGGPSTGELFF
J gene: TRBJ2-1; V gene: TRBV30; CDR3 protein: CAWGTSGRSKFF
J gene: TRBJ1-2; V gene: TRBV2; CDR3 protein: CASSEIGGARYGYTF
J gene: TRBJ1-6; V gene: TRBV7-3; CDR3 protein: CASSRYNSPLHF
J gene: TRBJ2-5; V gene: TRBV28; CDR3 protein: CASSFLQIQETQYF
J gene: TRBJ1-1; V gene: TRBV28; CDR3 protein: CASSLSNTEAFF